These 10 T cell receptor beta chains were all obtained from the same sample, sequenced in a study of T cell responses to AZD1222 COVID-19 vaccine (dated by TCRdb to about 2021). The library was prepared using the immunoSEQ multiplex PCR assay. TCRdb provides this immuneACCESS table in a form limited to in-frame rearrangements. Some clones are lacking; in checked studies, under half of them reflect an unresolved V gene, and why the rest are absent is not known. Across this sample there are about 150,000 clones, with 80% to 90% seen only once. Around 4.9% of the sample goes to the ten largest clones. The time point label of this sample denotes: baseline before first vaccination. Sequenced here: peripheral blood, sampled on day 0 of AZD1222 vaccination. These receptors were taken from an adult in good health.

The CDR3 DNA reads as TGTGCCAGCAGTTTACTGTCGTACACCGGGGAGCTGTTTTTT. The encoded protein is CASSLLSYTGELFF. This chain links TRBV28 with TRBJ2-2; D uncertain. The CDR3 is 14 amino acids. V lost 2 bases, J lost 3 bases, and 7 bases lay in between. The germline CDR1 and CDR2 sequences are MDHEN and SYDVKM.

The chain has TRBV19 and TRBJ2-3; D is possibly TRBD1 (6 bases). The V gene's germline CDR1 is LNHDA and CDR2 SQIVND (reference sequence). The CDR3 loop spans 14 amino acids. V dropped 5 bases and J dropped 3 bases, with 12 bases sitting between them. DNA of the CDR3: TGTGCCAGTAGTCTGGGGGCCGAGACAGATACGCAGTATTTT. Its translation: CASSLGAETDTQYF.

The gene calls are TRBV28 and TRBJ1-5; no firm D call. The CDR3 has 15 amino acids. V was clipped by 3 bases and J by 0 bases, with 9 bases between them. Germline CDR1 is MDHEN and CDR2 is SYDVKM. CDR3 nucleotide sequence: TGTGCCAGCAGTTTCTCAGCATATAGCAATCAGCCCCAGCATTTT. Translating gives CASSFSAYSNQPQHF. The entire variable domain, with the rest obtained from reference TRBV28 and TRBJ1-5, is as follows: DVKVTQSSRYLVKRTGEKVFLECVQDMDHENMFWYRQDPGLGLRLIYFSYDVKMKEKGDIPEGYSVSREKKERFSLILESASTNQTSMYLCASSFSAYSNQPQHFGDGTRLSIL.

There are a few counts of this clone. This chain uses TRBV2 with TRBJ2-2, with 9 bases identical to TRBD2. Germline V CDR1 and CDR2: SNHLY, FYNNEI. This CDR3 has 15 amino acids. After removal of 8 bases from V and 5 bases from J, the junction contained 9 bases not matched to a gene. The CDR3 region has the DNA TGTGCCAGCGATGGCGGGAGGGCCGGGACCGGGGAGCTGTTTTTT. Protein: CASDGGRAGTGELFF.

Here the CDR3 DNA reads TGTGCCAGCAGCTCACGACTAGCGGGAGGGCCTAGCTCCTACAATGAGCAGTTCTTC. Its protein product is CASSSRLAGGPSSYNEQFF. The chain links TRBV7-2 to TRBJ2-1; 14 bases fit TRBD2. V was pared by 4 bases and J by 0 bases, with 8 bases of the junction left unmatched. Germline V gene lookup returns CDR1 SGHTA and CDR2 FQGNSA. The CDR3 has 19 amino acids. Full variable domain (rest looked up from reference TRBV7-2 and TRBJ2-1): GAGVSQSPSNKVTEKGKDVELRCDPISGHTALYWYRQSLGQGLEFLIYFQGNSAPDKSGLPSDRFSAERTGGSVSTLTIQRTQQEDSAVYLCASSSRLAGGPSSYNEQFFGPGTRLTVL.

The chain combines TRBV5-4 with TRBJ1-1; 7 nucleotides match TRBD1. The CDR3 loop spans 13 amino acids. CDR1 and CDR2 from the germline V gene are SGHNT and YYREEE (reference sequence). V trimming: 4 bases; J trimming: 7 bases; junction bases outside the gene matches: 7. The CDR3 nucleotides read TGTGCCAGCAGCGACCACAGGGGACTTGAAGCTTTCTTT. The encoded protein is CASSDHRGLEAFF.

The J gene is TRBJ1-2, the V gene TRBV28; D call uncertain. V was cut by 6 bases and J by 1 base, with 12 bases left in between. The CDR3 runs 14 residues. The germline gives CDR1 MDHEN, CDR2 SYDVKM. CDR3 residues: CASRTPGRNYGYTF. The CDR3 DNA reads TGTGCCAGCAGGACACCAGGTCGTAACTATGGCTACACCTTC.

V usage is TRBV30 and J usage is TRBJ2-5, with 12 positions matching TRBD2. V gave up 2 bases and J gave up 4 bases; unmatched junction bases: 5. This CDR3 has 15 amino acids. Germline-derived CDR1 and CDR2 are GTSNPN and SVGIG (reference sequence). The DNA for the CDR3 is TGTGCCTGGAGTACTAGCGGGAGGAGAGGAGAGACCCAGTACTTC. It yields the protein CAWSTSGRRGETQYF.

The chain couples TRBV21-1 to TRBJ1-4. TRBV21-1 is flagged as a pseudogene. The CDR3 has 17 residues. The DNA of the CDR3 is TGTGCCAGCAGCCCCCAGCCGGGGGCGGTAAACCGCGAAAAACTGTTTTTT. This translates into CASSPQPGAVNREKLFF.

V usage is TRBV7-9 and J usage is TRBJ1-4; possibly TRBD1 for D (6 bases). This CDR3 spans 16 amino acids. Germline V CDR1 and CDR2: SEHNR, FQNEAQ (reference sequence). V was shortened by 2 bases and J by 3 bases, with 13 bases between the two germline ends. In DNA form, the CDR3 reads TGTGCCAGCAGCTTACCAGGGGTGGGTGCTAATGAAAAACTGTTTTTT. This codes for CASSLPGVGANEKLFF.